The 29 T cell receptor beta chains below were found in one sample sequenced in a study of cytomegalovirus exposure and HLA in healthy donors. 13 Jbeta primers and 60 Vbeta primers were used for the PCR. Repertoires were generated with immunoSEQ multiplex PCR, while TCRdb's copy carries only in-frame clones and drops some. The data contain 150,000 to 200,000 clones, roughly four fifths of them singletons. The material sequenced was PBMCs. These receptors were taken from a middle-aged woman in good health and CMV-seronegative.

The CDR3 loop is CSASRGDEQFF. CDR3 nucleotide sequence: TGCAGTGCAAGCAGGGGTGATGAGCAGTTCTTC. The J gene is TRBJ2-1, the V gene TRBV20-1; possible D gene TRBD1, 6 bases. This CDR3 comprises 11 residues. V dropped 6 bases and J dropped 8 bases, with 11 bases sitting between them. In germline, CDR1 is DFQATT, CDR2 SNEGSKA (reference sequence).

This rearrangement joins TRBV5-3 to TRBJ2-5; D call uncertain. The J call may be incorrect, as the DNA end agrees better with TRBJ2-7. TRBV5-3 is marked as an open reading frame, function uncertain. This CDR3 has 13 amino acids. DNA of the CDR3: TGTGCCAGAAGCTACCGGCGGAGCTACGAGCAGTACTTC. Translation gives CARSYRRSYEQYF.

The chain is built from TRBV5-1 and TRBJ1-4; D gene unclear. Trimming removed 1 base at V and 4 bases at J, with 8 bases between. Germline V CDR1 and CDR2: SGHRS, YFSETQ. The CDR3 runs 14 residues. CDR3 sequence reads: CASSLSFLNEKLFF. CDR3 DNA sequence: TGCGCCAGCAGCTTGTCTTTCCTTAATGAAAAACTGTTTTTT. Combining the CDR3 with reference TRBV5-1 and TRBJ1-4 gives the whole variable domain KAGVTQTPRYLIKTRGQQVTLSCSPISGHRSVSWYQQTPGQGLQFLFEYFSETQRNKGNFPGRFSGRQFSNSRSEMNVSTLELGDSALYLCASSLSFLNEKLFFGSGTQLSVL.

The V gene is TRBV7-9, the J gene TRBJ1-5; no firm D call. Germline assignment: CDR1 SEHNR and CDR2 FQNEAQ (reference sequence). The CDR3 covers 16 residues. V lost 1 base and J lost 2, with 12 bases in between. Here the CDR3 DNA reads TGTGCCAGCAGCTTAGTCAGCCCGAGCGGCAATCAGCCCCAGCATTTT. The encoded protein is CASSLVSPSGNQPQHF.

This chain uses TRBV7-8 with TRBJ2-7; TRBD1 matches 8 bases. Losses at the gene ends were 1 base for V and 3 bases for J; bases not matched to a gene: 5. CDR1 is SGHVS, CDR2 FQNEAQ, per germline. This CDR3 comprises 15 residues. The CDR3 reads CASSLDAGGIYEQYF. The DNA of the CDR3 is TGTGCCAGCAGCTTAGATGCAGGGGGCATCTACGAGCAGTACTTC.

The J gene is TRBJ2-3, the V gene TRBV5-1, with 9 bases aligning to TRBD2. V shed 0 bases and J 3 bases; nucleotides not matched to a gene: 2. The CDR3 covers 15 residues. Germline CDR1 is SGHRS and CDR2 is YFSETQ. CDR3 residues: CASSLGSGGTDTQYF. DNA for the CDR3: TGCGCCAGCAGCTTGGGAAGCGGGGGGACAGATACGCAGTATTTT.

This clone was observed a few times. V and J are TRBV27 and TRBJ2-1; 9 bases agree with TRBD2. This CDR3 is 14 amino acids long. V shed 2 bases, J shed 9 bases, and the junction held 5 bases outside the gene matches. From germline, CDR1 is MNHEY and CDR2 SMNVEV (reference sequence). The DNA for the CDR3 is TGTGCCAGCAGTTTAGCGGGAGGGCCGATTGAGCAGTTCTTC. This sequence encodes CASSLAGGPIEQFF.

V gene TRBV6-5 combines with J gene TRBJ1-2; D is uncertain. Trimming left V 0 bases short and J 9 bases short, with 14 bases between. The CDR3 is 14 amino acids. Germline CDR1 is MNHEY and CDR2 is SVGAGI. The DNA for the CDR3 is TGTGCCAGCAGTTACTCAAGGACTCCCGGACGCTACACCTTC. Its translation: CASSYSRTPGRYTF.

This clone came up a few times. This chain links TRBV11-1 with TRBJ2-7; weak D call: TRBD2 (6 bases). V was pared by 4 bases and J by 3 bases, with 16 bases between. This CDR3 has 15 amino acids. CDR1 SGHAT and CDR2 FQDESV come from the germline V gene (reference sequence). CDR3 bases: TGTGCCAGCAGCTCCCCTAGTCGGGGGAACTACGAGCAGTACTTC. Protein sequence: CASSSPSRGNYEQYF.

As regards this clone: One end of the junction does not line up with germline, which may come from a read error. The gene calls are TRBV2 and TRBJ2-2; TRBD1 matches 12 bases. The CDR3 is 15 amino acids. Germline V gene sequence: CDR1 SNHLY, CDR2 FYNNEI. The CDR3 DNA is TGTGCCGGCAGGGACAGGGGGCTCGACACCGGGGAGCTGTTTTTT. As protein: CAGRDRGLDTGELFF. The entire variable domain, with the rest obtained from reference TRBV2 and TRBJ2-2, is as follows: EPEVTQTPSHQVTQMGQEVILRCVPISNHLYFYWYRQILGQKVEFLVSFYNNEISEKSEIFDDQFSVERPDGSNFTLKIRSTKLEDSAMYFCAGRDRGLDTGELFFGEGSRLTVL.

V and J are TRBV18 and TRBJ1-4; TRBD1 might be the D (5 bases). With 3 bases removed from V and 0 bases from J, the gap between germline ends came to 8 bases. This CDR3 has 15 amino acids. Germline V gene data show CDR1 as KGHSH and CDR2 as LQKENI. This chain's CDR3 is CASSPGLATNEKLFF. CDR3 bases: TGTGCCAGCTCACCGGGGCTAGCAACTAATGAAAAACTGTTTTTT.

J is TRBJ1-2 and V is TRBV27, with D perhaps matching TRBD1 (6 bases). This CDR3 has 15 amino acids. V gave up 5 bases and J gave up 4 bases, with 17 bases separating them. Looked up from germline, CDR1 is MNHEY and CDR2 is SMNVEV (reference sequence). The CDR3 is CASSGPGQSFYGYTF. The CDR3 DNA reads as TGTGCCAGCAGTGGACCGGGACAAAGCTTCTATGGCTACACCTTC.

Turning to this clone: A junction end diverges from the germline sequence, so it may reflect a read error. The rearrangement links TRBV30 to TRBJ2-5, with 8 bases fitting TRBD1. This CDR3 contains 11 residues. Germline V CDR1 and CDR2: GTSNPN, SVGIG (reference sequence). CDR3 coding DNA: TGTGCCTGGGGCGGACAGGGAAGGAGGAACTTC. This translates into CAWGGQGRRNF.

This chain uses TRBV5-1 with TRBJ2-7; possibly TRBD1 for D (6 bases). Deletions cut 1 base from V and 2 bases from J, with 10 bases between. The CDR3 spans 14 residues. CDR1 SGHRS and CDR2 YFSETQ come from the germline V gene. The chain's CDR3 is CASSLIGQPYEQYF. Here the CDR3 DNA reads TGCGCCAGCAGCTTGATAGGACAGCCCTACGAGCAGTACTTC. Looking up the rest from reference TRBV5-1 and TRBJ2-7 gives the full variable domain: KAGVTQTPRYLIKTRGQQVTLSCSPISGHRSVSWYQQTPGQGLQFLFEYFSETQRNKGNFPGRFSGRQFSNSRSEMNVSTLELGDSALYLCASSLIGQPYEQYFGPGTRLTVT.

The rearrangement uses TRBV5-1 and TRBJ1-2; TRBD1 matches at 10 bases. This CDR3 is built from 14 residues. Germline V CDR1 and CDR2: SGHRS, YFSETQ. Trimming took 0 bases from V and 4 from J; bases not matched to a gene: 0. In nucleotides, the CDR3 is TGCGCCAGCAGCTTGGGACAGGGGGCCTATGGCTACACCTTC. It yields the protein CASSLGQGAYGYTF.

This chain uses TRBV19 with TRBJ2-1, with D uncertain. The length of the CDR3 is 11 residues. Between the trimmed V and J ends, which lost 8 bases and 4 bases, there was a span of 6 bases. Germline V gene lookup returns CDR1 LNHDA and CDR2 SQIVND (reference sequence). This CDR3 reads CASGGYNEQFF. The CDR3 coding sequence is TGTGCCAGTGGCGGATACAATGAGCAGTTCTTC. The full variable domain, completed using reference TRBV19 and TRBJ2-1, is DGGITQSPKYLFRKEGQNVTLSCEQNLNHDAMYWYRQDPGQGLRLIYYSQIVNDFQKGDIAEGYSVSREKKESFPLTVTSAQKNPTAFYLCASGGYNEQFFGPGTRLTVL.

This sequence joins TRBV2 and TRBJ1-1, with D perhaps matching TRBD1 (5 bases). From germline, CDR1 is SNHLY and CDR2 FYNNEI. CDR3 length: 11 residues. Trimming stripped 11 bases from V and 2 bases from J, with 9 bases between. CDR3 in DNA: TGTGCCCGGGGGGTTAACACTGAAGCTTTCTTT. Its protein is CARGVNTEAFF.

V is TRBV27 and J is TRBJ2-3, with D uncertain. The CDR3 loop spans 14 amino acids. V gave up 8 bases and J gave up 0 bases, with 12 bases separating them. Germline V gives CDR1 MNHEY, CDR2 SMNVEV (reference sequence). The CDR3 sequence is CASRSGTSTDTQYF. CDR3 sequence (DNA): TGTGCCAGCCGCTCAGGCACTAGCACAGATACGCAGTATTTT.

This clone was counted a single time. The V call is TRBV19, the J call TRBJ2-7, with 7 bases matching TRBD2. Germline loops: CDR1 LNHDA, CDR2 SQIVND (reference sequence). With 3 bases clipped from V and 4 bases from J, the junction kept 0 bases outside the gene matches. The CDR3 has 12 amino acids. This CDR3 is CASSISGYEQYF. The DNA for the CDR3 is TGTGCCAGTAGTATTAGCGGGTACGAGCAGTACTTC. Based on the CDR3 plus reference TRBV19 and TRBJ2-7, the full variable domain is DGGITQSPKYLFRKEGQNVTLSCEQNLNHDAMYWYRQDPGQGLRLIYYSQIVNDFQKGDIAEGYSVSREKKESFPLTVTSAQKNPTAFYLCASSISGYEQYFGPGTRLTVT.

The chain carries TRBV5-6 and TRBJ2-1, with D tentatively TRBD1 (7 bases). The V end lost 4 bases, the J end lost 3 bases, and 26 bases lay between the germline ends. Looked up from germline, CDR1 is SGHDT and CDR2 is YYEEEE. There are 19 residues in the CDR3. CDR3: CASSLGGTANRDDYNEQFF. The CDR3 region has the DNA TGTGCCAGCAGCCTTGGCGGGACAGCCAACCGGGACGACTACAATGAGCAGTTCTTC.

In DNA, the CDR3 is TGTGCCAGCAGCCTGGCAGCCAGGGGGAAGGAGCAGTACTTC. Translating it yields CASSLAARGKEQYF. The chain has TRBV21-1 and TRBJ2-7; no DNA check was done on the table's D call, TRBD1. TRBV21-1 is annotated as a pseudogene. There are 14 residues in the CDR3.

The chain employs TRBV5-1 and TRBJ2-1; 9 nucleotides line up with TRBD2. V shed 2 bases, J shed 7 bases, and the junction held 7 bases outside the gene matches. This CDR3 is built from 15 residues. In germline, CDR1 is SGHRS, CDR2 YFSETQ. In nucleotides, the CDR3 is TGCGCCAGCAGCTTTCCCTTTAGCGGGGGTAATGAGCAGTTCTTC. Translated: CASSFPFSGGNEQFF.

The rearrangement links TRBV19 to TRBJ2-7; 14 bases line up with TRBD2. Germline lookup yields CDR1 LNHDA and CDR2 SQIVND (reference sequence). The trim removed 5 bases at V and 0 bases at J, leaving 6 bases unmatched. The CDR3 sequence is 17 residues long. The CDR3 DNA reads as TGTGCCAGTAGTCTCCCGGGACTAGCGGGAGTCTCCTACGAGCAGTACTTC. This translates into CASSLPGLAGVSYEQYF.

The V and J genes are TRBV18 and TRBJ2-7; possible D gene TRBD2, 5 bases. The CDR3 has 15 residues. Trimming removed 4 bases from V and 3 bases from J, with 16 bases in between. Germline-derived CDR1 and CDR2 are KGHSH and LQKENI. The CDR3 loop reads CASSRWPEGIYEQYF. The DNA of the CDR3 is TGTGCCAGCTCACGGTGGCCAGAGGGCATCTACGAGCAGTACTTC.

V and J are TRBV15 and TRBJ1-1, with D uncertain. CDR3 length equals 14 residues. Germline CDR1 LNHNV, CDR2 YYDKDF (reference sequence). V was cut by 0 bases and J by 4 bases, with 9 bases left in between. The CDR3: CATSRDQQSTEAFF. For the CDR3, the DNA is TGTGCCACCAGCAGAGATCAACAGTCCACTGAAGCTTTCTTT.

The V and J genes are TRBV14 and TRBJ2-3; D call uncertain. V was clipped by 8 bases and J by 5 bases, with 11 bases between them. Germline values: CDR1 SGHDN, CDR2 FVKESK. This CDR3 spans 12 amino acids. CDR3: CASGRRRDTQYF. The CDR3 DNA sequence: TGTGCCAGCGGGCGTAGGCGAGATACGCAGTATTTT.

The rearrangement joins TRBV19 to TRBJ2-2; no clear D gene. The V and J ends lost 5 bases and 5 bases respectively, with 6 bases between them. CDR1 is LNHDA, CDR2 SQIVND, per germline (reference sequence). CDR3 length: 12 amino acids. The chain's CDR3 is CASSPGTGELFF. The DNA of the CDR3 is TGTGCCAGTAGTCCCGGGACCGGGGAGCTGTTTTTT. Full variable domain (rest looked up from reference TRBV19 and TRBJ2-2): DGGITQSPKYLFRKEGQNVTLSCEQNLNHDAMYWYRQDPGQGLRLIYYSQIVNDFQKGDIAEGYSVSREKKESFPLTVTSAQKNPTAFYLCASSPGTGELFFGEGSRLTVL.

The chain links TRBV14 to TRBJ1-1, with D possibly TRBD1 on 5 matching bases. Germline CDR1 reads SGHDN; CDR2 reads FVKESK. The length of the CDR3 is 15 residues. Trimming left V 1 base short and J 5 bases short, with 14 bases between. Here the CDR3 DNA reads TGTGCCAGCAGCCAAGGGGGTAAGGGGAATACTGAAGCTTTCTTT. Translated: CASSQGGKGNTEAFF.

This clone was picked up a small number of times. The chain is built from TRBV2 and TRBJ1-3; D may be TRBD1 (6 bases). The CDR3 spans 15 residues. V lost 4 bases to trimming and J lost 0 bases, with 10 bases between them. Germline V gives CDR1 SNHLY, CDR2 FYNNEI. CDR3 loop: CASSVRGTSGNTIYF. CDR3 in DNA: TGTGCCAGCAGTGTAAGGGGGACCTCTGGAAACACCATATATTTT.